These 15 T cell receptor beta chains were sequenced from one sample in a study of blood T cell repertoires in COVID-19. Sequenced by immunoSEQ multiplex PCR; TCRdb stores in-frame clones only, minus some. The table has tens of thousands of clones, 81% seen once. Sequencing used peripheral blood. These receptor sequences come from a man older than 75 with acute or convalescent COVID-19.

V usage is TRBV18 and J usage is TRBJ1-3; D is unresolved. The CDR3 length is 16 residues. The V gene's germline CDR1 is KGHSH and CDR2 LQKENI. The V and J ends lost 6 bases and 0 bases respectively, with 15 bases between them. The CDR3 is CASSPSQASSGNTIYF. The CDR3 nucleotides are TGTGCCAGCTCCCCTTCGCAGGCGAGCTCTGGAAACACCATATATTTT.

The chain uses TRBV5-1 and TRBJ2-7, with D possibly TRBD1 on 6 matching bases. In germline, CDR1 is SGHRS, CDR2 YFSETQ. Trimming removed 5 bases at V and 6 bases at J, with 27 bases between. This CDR3 has 17 residues. The CDR3 is CASSMVGPQGYNAEQYF. In DNA, the CDR3 is TGCGCCAGCAGTATGGTGGGACCACAGGGATACAACGCCGAGCAGTACTTC.

CDR3 protein: CASRGAGGYNEQFF. The CDR3, as DNA: TGTGCCAGCAGGGGAGCGGGAGGCTACAATGAGCAGTTCTTC. The J gene is TRBJ2-1, the V gene TRBV6-6; 9 bases are shared with TRBD2. CDR3 size: 14 residues. After removal of 6 bases from V and 3 bases from J, the junction contained 3 bases not matched to a gene. In germline, CDR1 is MNHNY, CDR2 SVGAGI (reference sequence).

This clone came up a few times. The V gene is TRBV19, the J gene TRBJ1-5, with D hard to call. The CDR3 length is 15 residues. Germline CDR1 and CDR2: LNHDA and SQIVND (reference sequence). Deletions cut 9 bases from V and 0 bases from J, with 15 bases between. The CDR3 DNA sequence: TGTGCCAGCACGAGGCTACCTTATAGCAATCAGCCCCAGCATTTT. Translation: CASTRLPYSNQPQHF.

The chain has TRBV4-1 and TRBJ2-1, with 9 bases aligning to TRBD1. The length of the CDR3 is 16 residues. CDR1 and CDR2 from the germline V gene are MGHRA and YSYEKL. The J segment lost 6 bases and the V segment lost 4 bases, leaving 10 bases of the junction unmatched. The CDR3 region has the DNA TGCGCCAGCAGCCCCCGGGACAGGGTATTACGCAATGAGCAGTTCTTC. Protein product: CASSPRDRVLRNEQFF.

Remarks on this clone: In this CDR3 the conserved last residue, phenylalanine or tryptophan, is missing, so a read error is likely. The DNA is omitted, as the CDR3 cannot be located on it reliably, and the CDR3 follows TCRdb's listing. The chain employs TRBV29-1 and TRBJ2-7; TRBD1, the table's D call, lacks a check against the DNA. Termini included, the CDR3 measures 12 amino acids. In germline, CDR1 is SQVTM, CDR2 ANQGSEA. The CDR3 loop is CSVEGPPGQRSK.

This clone was detected only a few times. The chain carries TRBV5-1 and TRBJ2-3, with TRBD2 identical over 10 bases. The CDR3 runs 17 residues. After removal of 1 base from V and 2 bases from J, the junction contained 7 bases not matched to a gene. The germline V gene has CDR1 SGHRS and CDR2 YFSETQ. The CDR3 sequence: CASSLLTLAGPTDTQYF. CDR3 DNA sequence: TGCGCCAGCAGCTTGTTAACACTAGCGGGGCCCACAGATACGCAGTATTTT. Full variable domain (missing parts from reference TRBV5-1 and TRBJ2-3): KAGVTQTPRYLIKTRGQQVTLSCSPISGHRSVSWYQQTPGQGLQFLFEYFSETQRNKGNFPGRFSGRQFSNSRSEMNVSTLELGDSALYLCASSLLTLAGPTDTQYFGPGTRLTVL.

This clone was seen only once. The CDR3 sequence: CASSELGFGSVGYTF. The CDR3 DNA reads TGTGCCAGCAGTGAACTCGGTTTCGGGTCCGTTGGCTACACCTTC. The rearrangement links TRBV6-1 to TRBJ1-2; D not certain. CDR3 size: 15 residues. Germline assignment: CDR1 MNHNS and CDR2 SASEGT. The V gene lost 2 bases and the J gene lost 7 bases, with 17 bases spanning the gap.

The chain uses TRBV18 and TRBJ1-5; 8 nucleotides align to TRBD1. The CDR3 totals 15 residues. Germline CDR1 is KGHSH and CDR2 is LQKENI. V shed 5 bases and J 1 base; nucleotides not matched to a gene: 4. Here the CDR3 DNA reads TGTGCCAGCTCAGACAGGGGTTTAAGCAATCAGCCCCAGCATTTT. It is translated as CASSDRGLSNQPQHF.

The chain recombines TRBV2 with TRBJ1-5, with D possibly being TRBD1 (5 bases). The CDR3 has 17 residues. Germline-derived CDR1 and CDR2 are SNHLY and FYNNEI. The ends were cut back, 2 bases at V and 1 base at J, with 15 bases in the middle. DNA for the CDR3: TGTGCCAGCAGTGAACGGCAGGGCCTAGTGAGCAATCAGCCCCAGCATTTT. The encoded protein is CASSERQGLVSNQPQHF.

The chain couples TRBV19 to TRBJ1-1; 8 bases fit TRBD1. Germline lookup yields CDR1 LNHDA and CDR2 SQIVND (reference sequence). This CDR3 is built from 14 residues. J was trimmed by 7 bases and V by 3 bases; bases with no gene match: 7. The CDR3 DNA reads as TGTGCCAGTAGTATTGACAGGGGTGCGGGTGAAGCTTTCTTT. Its protein is CASSIDRGAGEAFF.

The chain carries TRBV5-4 and TRBJ2-5; 16 bases match TRBD2. Germline CDR1 is SGHNT and CDR2 is YYREEE (reference sequence). This CDR3 region has 16 residues. V lost 4 bases, J lost 3 bases, and 3 bases stayed unmatched. The CDR3 DNA follows: TGTGCCAGCAGCCCGGGGACTAGCGGGAGGGAAGAGACCCAGTACTTC. Protein sequence: CASSPGTSGREETQYF.

This clone was seen only once. The CDR3 loop reads CASSGGQGYEQYF. The DNA of the CDR3 is TGTGCCAGCAGCGGCGGACAGGGCTACGAGCAGTACTTC. This chain connects TRBV7-9 to TRBJ2-7; 8 nucleotides line up with TRBD1. There are 13 residues in the CDR3. The ends lost 5 bases at V and 3 bases at J; junction bases unmatched: 3. The V gene's germline CDR1 is SEHNR and CDR2 FQNEAQ (reference sequence). Supplemented by reference TRBV7-9 and TRBJ2-7, the full variable domain reads DTGVSQNPRHKITKRGQNVTFRCDPISEHNRLYWYRQTLGQGPEFLTYFQNEAQLEKSRLLSDRFSAERPKGSFSTLEIQRTEQGDSAMYLCASSGGQGYEQYFGPGTRLTVT.

V and J are TRBV9 and TRBJ2-2, with D perhaps matching TRBD1 (5 bases). The length of the CDR3 is 15 residues. V gave up 2 bases and J gave up 4 bases, with 12 bases separating them. Germline CDR1 is SGDLS and CDR2 is YYNGEE. CDR3 loop: CASSVGQGATGELFF. CDR3 sequence (DNA): TGTGCCAGCAGCGTGGGTCAGGGCGCCACCGGGGAGCTGTTTTTT.

J is TRBJ2-1 and V is TRBV19; D is perhaps TRBD2 (6 bases). The length of the CDR3 is 16 residues. V was shortened by 3 bases and J by 7 bases, with 19 bases between the two germline ends. The germline gives CDR1 LNHDA, CDR2 SQIVND (reference sequence). CDR3 DNA sequence: TGTGCCAGTAGTATTAGGTCACTCACGCGGGGTAATGAGCAGTTCTTC. Translation: CASSIRSLTRGNEQFF.